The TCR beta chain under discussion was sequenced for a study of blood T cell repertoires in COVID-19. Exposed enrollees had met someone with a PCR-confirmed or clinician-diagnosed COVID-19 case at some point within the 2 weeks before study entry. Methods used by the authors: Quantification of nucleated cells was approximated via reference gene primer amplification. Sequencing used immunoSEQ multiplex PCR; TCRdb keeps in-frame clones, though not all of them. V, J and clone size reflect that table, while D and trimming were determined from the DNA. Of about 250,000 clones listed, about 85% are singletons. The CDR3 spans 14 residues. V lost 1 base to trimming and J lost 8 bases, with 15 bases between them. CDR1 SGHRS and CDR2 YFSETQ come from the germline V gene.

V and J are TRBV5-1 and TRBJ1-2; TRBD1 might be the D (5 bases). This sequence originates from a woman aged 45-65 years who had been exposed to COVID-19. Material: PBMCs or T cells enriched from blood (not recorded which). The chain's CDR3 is CASSLSPTKGGYTF. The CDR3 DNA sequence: TGCGCCAGCAGCTTGAGTCCAACTAAGGGGGGCTACACCTTC.